The rows below give T cell receptor beta chains drawn from one sample of a study of blood T cell repertoires in COVID-19. The data were produced by immunoSEQ multiplex PCR, yet TCRdb's version contains in-frame clones alone and is incomplete. The profile shows about 160,000 clones, approximately 88% of them singletons. Sample: peripheral blood. These receptors originate from a woman of 80 years or more with active or convalescent COVID-19. CDR3s include the opening cysteine and the closing phenylalanine or tryptophan. A D gene is named only where the DNA matches it firmly. Expanded clones get a size class; other rows say once, few or many, or leave the size out.

j_call,cdr3_length,clone_size,d_call,v_call,cdr3_nt,cdr3_aa
TRBJ1-2,11,NA,NA,TRBV3-1/TRBV3-2,TGTGCCAGCAGCCAAGGACACTTCTACACCTTC,CASSQGHFYTF
TRBJ2-5,14,few,NA,TRBV7-9,TGTGCCAGCAGCGGGGACAACGGACAAGAGACCCAGTACTTC,CASSGDNGQETQYF
TRBJ2-7,14,NA,TRBD1,TRBV10-3,TGTGCCATCAGTGGGGACAGGGAGGGGCTCAGGCAGTACTTC,CAISGDREGLRQYF
TRBJ1-1,17,NA,TRBD1,TRBV5-6,TGTGCCAGCAGCGCTACGGGACAGGGGTTCGGGGGCACTGAAGCTTTCTTT,CASSATGQGFGGTEAFF
TRBJ1-1,14,NA,NA,TRBV5-8,TGTGCCAGCAGCTTGGAAGCCATCAACACTGAAGCTTTCTTT,CASSLEAINTEAFF
TRBJ2-6,18,NA,TRBD1,TRBV7-3,TGTGCCAGCAGCTTAGCGGACAGGTTCCGCTCTGGGGCCAACGTCCTGACTTTC,CASSLADRFRSGANVLTF
TRBJ1-5,13,NA,NA,TRBV19,TGTGCCAGTAGTATAGACGGGTATCAGCCCCAGCATTTT,CASSIDGYQPQHF
TRBJ2-4,17,NA,TRBD1,TRBV19,TGTGCCAGTAGTACCCGGGACAGGGTCGGGGCCAAAAACATTCAGTACTTC,CASSTRDRVGAKNIQYF
TRBJ1-1,17,NA,TRBD1,TRBV6-2/TRBV6-3,TGTGCCAGCAGTGTCGACCGGGACAGGGGGCTTAGAATTGAAGCTTTCTTT,CASSVDRDRGLRIEAFF
TRBJ2-2,16,NA,TRBD1,TRBV6-2/TRBV6-3,TGTGCCAGCAGTTACCGCGGACAGGGGTTGGCCGGGGAGCTGTTTTTT,CASSYRGQGLAGELFF
TRBJ1-2,12,once,NA,TRBV12-3/TRBV12-4,TGTGCCAGCAGTCAGGGGACGGGCGGCTACACCTTC,CASSQGTGGYTF
TRBJ2-7,16,NA,NA,TRBV15,TGTGCCACCAGCAGAGATAGAAGATCAACAGGTTACGAGCAGTACTTC,CATSRDRRSTGYEQYF
TRBJ1-5,15,NA,NA,TRBV10-3,TGTGCCATTGGGGGCGCGGGGGTCGGCAATCAGCCCCAGCATTTT,CAIGGAGVGNQPQHF
TRBJ1-1,14,NA,NA,TRBV3-1/TRBV3-2,TGTGCCAGCAGCCCGATGGGGCCGAACACTGAAGCTTTCTTT,CASSPMGPNTEAFF
TRBJ2-6,16,NA,NA,TRBV7-3,TGTGCCAGCAGCCCACCAGGGGCCGGGGGGGCCAACGTCCTGACTTTC,CASSPPGAGGANVLTF
TRBJ1-1,13,NA,TRBD1,TRBV7-9,TGTGCCAGCAGCTTTGGACAGGGGGGTTGGGCTTTCTTT,CASSFGQGGWAFF
TRBJ1-3,17,NA,NA,TRBV9,TGTGCCAGCAGCGCCAGCGACCAGGGGTCCTCTGGAAACACCATATATTTT,CASSASDQGSSGNTIYF
TRBJ1-2,14,NA,TRBD1,TRBV7-2,TGTGCCAGCAGCCCCCAGGACAGGGGGATAGGCTACACCTTC,CASSPQDRGIGYTF
TRBJ2-3,14,NA,TRBD2,TRBV5-4,TGTGCCAGCAGCTCAAGCGGGGGGGCGGATACGCAGTATTTT,CASSSSGGADTQYF
TRBJ1-1,19,NA,NA,TRBV19,TGTGCCAGTAGTATAGCATTGAACCGGGACAAAGCGTTGAACACTGAAGCTTTCTTT,CASSIALNRDKALNTEAFF
TRBJ2-5,14,once,NA,TRBV2,TGTGCCGGAAGGGGGATCCTTCCACGGGAGACCCAGTACTTC,CAGRGILPRETQYF
TRBJ1-5,15,NA,NA,TRBV10-3,TGTGCCATCAGTTACACTCCGGGGGGGGATCAGCCCCAGCATTTT,CAISYTPGGDQPQHF
TRBJ2-7,14,NA,TRBD1,TRBV10-3,TGTGCCATCAAGTCGTCAGGGGGCGAGGACGAGCAGTACTTC,CAIKSSGGEDEQYF
TRBJ2-5,17,NA,TRBD2,TRBV11-2,TGTGCCAGCAGCCCCCCTGGGCGGGGGGTCCTTCAAGAGACCCAGTACTTC,CASSPPGRGVLQETQYF
TRBJ2-4,14,NA,NA,TRBV27,TGTGCCAGCCGCGGAGACCTAGCCAAAAACATTCAGTACTTC,CASRGDLAKNIQYF
TRBJ1-4,15,NA,NA,TRBV19,TGTGCCAGTAGTATAGGACAGTCAACTAATGAAAAACTGTTTTTT,CASSIGQSTNEKLFF
TRBJ2-3,16,NA,TRBD2,TRBV7-3,TGTGCCAGCAGCTTCCTAGCGGGGGGGGGCACAGATACGCAGTATTTT,CASSFLAGGGTDTQYF
TRBJ1-2,14,NA,NA,TRBV27,TGTGCCAGCAGTTCCCTCGACGGGATTGATGGCTACACCTTC,CASSSLDGIDGYTF
TRBJ1-6,15,NA,NA,TRBV19,TGTGCCAGTAGTATGGGGGGAGGAAATAATTCACCCCTCCACTTT,CASSMGGGNNSPLHF
TRBJ1-1,15,NA,NA,TRBV19,TGTGCCAGTAGTACTTTGTCTCAGGGAGGGGCTGAAGCTTTCTTT,CASSTLSQGGAEAFF
TRBJ1-6,16,few,NA,TRBV5-1,TGCGCCAGCACCCTCCGGGACACCCACGGAAATTCACCCCTCCACTTT,CASTLRDTHGNSPLHF
TRBJ1-5,12,NA,TRBD1,TRBV2,TGTGCCAGCAGTCCTGGACAGGGTAGTCAGCATTTT,CASSPGQGSQHF
TRBJ2-2,18,NA,TRBD1,TRBV18,TGTGCCAGCTCACCCTTCGGCCCGGGACAGGGGAGATCCGGGGAGCTGTTTTTT,CASSPFGPGQGRSGELFF
TRBJ2-5,15,NA,NA,TRBV6-2/TRBV6-3,TGTGCCAGCAGCCCCATGGTGGTAGCGCGCGAGACCCAGTACTTC,CASSPMVVARETQYF
TRBJ1-6,14,NA,TRBD1,TRBV5-1,TGCGCCAGCAGCTCGGGGACAGGGAATTCACCCCTCCACTTT,CASSSGTGNSPLHF
TRBJ1-2,14,NA,NA,TRBV7-9,TGTGCCAGCAGTCCCGGGGGAGGGTTTAATGGCTACACCTTC,CASSPGGGFNGYTF